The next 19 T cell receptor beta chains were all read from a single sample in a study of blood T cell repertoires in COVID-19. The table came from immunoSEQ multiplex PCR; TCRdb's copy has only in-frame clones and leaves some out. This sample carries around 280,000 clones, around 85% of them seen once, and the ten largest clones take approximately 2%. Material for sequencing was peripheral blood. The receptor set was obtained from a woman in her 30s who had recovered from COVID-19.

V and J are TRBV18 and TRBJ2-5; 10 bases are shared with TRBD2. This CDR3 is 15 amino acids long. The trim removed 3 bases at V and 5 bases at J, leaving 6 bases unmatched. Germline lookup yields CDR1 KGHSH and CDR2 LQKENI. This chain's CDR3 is CASSPVAGGSETQYF. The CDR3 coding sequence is TGTGCCAGCTCACCGGTAGCGGGAGGATCCGAGACCCAGTACTTC.

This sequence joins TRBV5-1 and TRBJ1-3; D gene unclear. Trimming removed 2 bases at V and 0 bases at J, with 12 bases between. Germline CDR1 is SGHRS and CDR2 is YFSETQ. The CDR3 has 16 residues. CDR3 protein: CASSLSGFSSGNTIYF. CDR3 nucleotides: TGCGCCAGCAGCTTATCAGGATTTTCCTCTGGAAACACCATATATTTT.

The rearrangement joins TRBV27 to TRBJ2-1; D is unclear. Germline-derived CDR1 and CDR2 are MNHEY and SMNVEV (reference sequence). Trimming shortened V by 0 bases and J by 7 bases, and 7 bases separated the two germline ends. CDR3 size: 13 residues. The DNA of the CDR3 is TGTGCCAGCAGTTTATCAATTAGAAATGAGCAGTTCTTC. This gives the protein CASSLSIRNEQFF.

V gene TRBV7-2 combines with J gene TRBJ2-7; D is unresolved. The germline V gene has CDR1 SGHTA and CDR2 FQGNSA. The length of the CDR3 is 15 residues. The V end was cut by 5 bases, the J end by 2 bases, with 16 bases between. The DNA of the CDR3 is TGTGCCAGCAGCCTCGCCAGAGGCAGTACCTACGAGCAGTACTTC. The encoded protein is CASSLARGSTYEQYF.

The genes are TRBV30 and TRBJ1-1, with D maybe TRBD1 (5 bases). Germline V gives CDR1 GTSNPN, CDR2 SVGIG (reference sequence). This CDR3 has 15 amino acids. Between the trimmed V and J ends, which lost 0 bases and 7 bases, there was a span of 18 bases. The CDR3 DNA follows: TGTGCCTGGAGTGTACCGGGGGAAAACGGGGGTGAAGCTTTCTTT. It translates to CAWSVPGENGGEAFF.

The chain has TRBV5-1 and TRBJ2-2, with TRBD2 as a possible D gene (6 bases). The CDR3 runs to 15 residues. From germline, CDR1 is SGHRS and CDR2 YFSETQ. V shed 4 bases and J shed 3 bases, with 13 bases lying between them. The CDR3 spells CASSPGGVDTGELFF. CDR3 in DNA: TGCGCCAGCAGCCCCGGGGGAGTTGACACCGGGGAGCTGTTTTTT.

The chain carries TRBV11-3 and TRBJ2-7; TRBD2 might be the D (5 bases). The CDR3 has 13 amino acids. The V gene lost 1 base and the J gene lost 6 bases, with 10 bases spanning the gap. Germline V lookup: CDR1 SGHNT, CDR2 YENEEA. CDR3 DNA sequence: TGTGCCAGCAGCTTAGTTCCCGCGGGCGAGCAGTACTTC. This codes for CASSLVPAGEQYF.

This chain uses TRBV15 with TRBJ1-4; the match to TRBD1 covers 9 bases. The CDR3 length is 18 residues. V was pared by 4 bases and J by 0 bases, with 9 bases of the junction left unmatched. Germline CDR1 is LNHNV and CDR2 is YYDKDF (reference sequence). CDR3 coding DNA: TGTGCCACCAGCACCCGACAGGGGGATTCGGCAACTAATGAAAAACTGTTTTTT. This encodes CATSTRQGDSATNEKLFF.

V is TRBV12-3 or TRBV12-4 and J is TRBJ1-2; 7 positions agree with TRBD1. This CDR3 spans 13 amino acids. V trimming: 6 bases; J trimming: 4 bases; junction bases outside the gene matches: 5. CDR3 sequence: CASSTGTVYGYTF. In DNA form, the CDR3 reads TGTGCCAGCAGCACCGGGACAGTCTATGGCTACACCTTC.

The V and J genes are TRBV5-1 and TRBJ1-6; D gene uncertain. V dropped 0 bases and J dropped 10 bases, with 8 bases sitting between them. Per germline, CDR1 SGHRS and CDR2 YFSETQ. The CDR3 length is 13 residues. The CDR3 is CASSLAGVSPLHF. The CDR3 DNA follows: TGCGCCAGCAGCTTGGCCGGGGTGTCACCCCTCCACTTT.

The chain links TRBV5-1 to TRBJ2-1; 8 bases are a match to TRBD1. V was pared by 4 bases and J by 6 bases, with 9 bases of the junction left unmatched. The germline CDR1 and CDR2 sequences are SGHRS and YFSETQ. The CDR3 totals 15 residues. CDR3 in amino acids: CASSQRQGKGNEQFF. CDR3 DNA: TGCGCCAGCAGCCAGCGACAGGGGAAGGGCAATGAGCAGTTCTTC.

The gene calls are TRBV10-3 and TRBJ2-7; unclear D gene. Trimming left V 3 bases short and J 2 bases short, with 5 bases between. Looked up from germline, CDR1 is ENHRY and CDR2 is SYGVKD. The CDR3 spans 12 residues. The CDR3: CAISESAYEQYF. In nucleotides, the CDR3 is TGTGCCATCAGTGAATCGGCCTACGAGCAGTACTTC.

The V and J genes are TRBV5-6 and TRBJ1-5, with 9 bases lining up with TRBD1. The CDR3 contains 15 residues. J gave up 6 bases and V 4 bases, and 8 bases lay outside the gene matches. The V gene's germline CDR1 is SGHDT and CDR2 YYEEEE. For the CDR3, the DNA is TGTGCCAGCAGCCCAGCCACAGGGGGCGGTCAGCCCCAGCATTTT. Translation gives CASSPATGGGQPQHF. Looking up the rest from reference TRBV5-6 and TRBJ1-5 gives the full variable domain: DAGVTQSPTHLIKTRGQQVTLRCSPKSGHDTVSWYQQALGQGPQFIFQYYEEEERQRGNFPDRFSGHQFPNYSSELNVNALLLGDSALYLCASSPATGGGQPQHFGDGTRLSIL.

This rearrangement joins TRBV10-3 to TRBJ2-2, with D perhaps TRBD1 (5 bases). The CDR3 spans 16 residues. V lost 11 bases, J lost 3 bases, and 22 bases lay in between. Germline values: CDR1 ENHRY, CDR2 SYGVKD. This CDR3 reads CASFPQGLSDTGELFF. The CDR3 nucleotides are TGTGCCTCATTCCCGCAGGGCCTCTCGGACACCGGGGAGCTGTTTTTT.

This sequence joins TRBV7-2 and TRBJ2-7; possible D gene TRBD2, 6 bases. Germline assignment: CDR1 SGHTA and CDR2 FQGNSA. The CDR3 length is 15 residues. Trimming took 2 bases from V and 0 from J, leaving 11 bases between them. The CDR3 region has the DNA TGTGCCAGCAGCTTAACTGCTAGCGCCTCCTACGAGCAGTACTTC. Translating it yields CASSLTASASYEQYF.

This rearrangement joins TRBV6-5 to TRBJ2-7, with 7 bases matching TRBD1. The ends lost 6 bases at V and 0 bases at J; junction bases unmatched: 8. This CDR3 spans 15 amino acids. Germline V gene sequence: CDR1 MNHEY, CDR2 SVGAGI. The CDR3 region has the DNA TGTGCCAGCAGGAGGACAGGCACCGCCTCCTACGAGCAGTACTTC. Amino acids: CASRRTGTASYEQYF.

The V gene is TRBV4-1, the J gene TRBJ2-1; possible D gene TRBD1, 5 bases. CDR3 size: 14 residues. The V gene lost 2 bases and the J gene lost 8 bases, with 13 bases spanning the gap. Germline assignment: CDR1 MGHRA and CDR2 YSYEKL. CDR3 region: CASSQSRAPDEQFF. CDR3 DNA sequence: TGCGCCAGCAGCCAATCCAGGGCCCCCGATGAGCAGTTCTTC.

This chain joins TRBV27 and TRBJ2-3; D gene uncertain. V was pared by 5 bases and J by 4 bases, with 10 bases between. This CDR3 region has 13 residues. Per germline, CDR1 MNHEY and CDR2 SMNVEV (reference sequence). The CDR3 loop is CASSESPPDTQYF. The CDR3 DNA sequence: TGTGCCAGCAGTGAGAGCCCGCCAGATACGCAGTATTTT.

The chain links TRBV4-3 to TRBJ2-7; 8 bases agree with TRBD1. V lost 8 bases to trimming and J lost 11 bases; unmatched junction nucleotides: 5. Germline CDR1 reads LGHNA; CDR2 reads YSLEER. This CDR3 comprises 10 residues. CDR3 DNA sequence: TGCGCCAGCGGGGGACAGGAGAAGTACTTC. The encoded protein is CASGGQEKYF.